This entry is about one T cell receptor beta chain. The data stem from a study of blood T cell repertoires in COVID-19. Study context: Collection of acute and convalescent COVID-19 samples took place in the United States, Italy and Spain. In each case, the material was cDNA or gDNA derived from T cells, B-cell-depleted T cells, or PBMCs.

As handled by the study authors: Reference gene primer amplification yielded estimated nucleated cell counts. The method was immunoSEQ multiplex PCR; TCRdb's version includes in-frame clones alone and lacks a portion of them. That table furnishes V, J and clone size, whereas the DNA furnished D and trimming. The sample contains some 95,000 clones, approximately 91% of which appear only once. CDR1 and CDR2 from the germline V gene are SEHNR and FQNEAQ (reference sequence). V was clipped by 5 bases and J by 4 bases, with 9 bases between them. The CDR3 runs to 12 residues. The chain recombines TRBV7-9 with TRBJ2-7; D is possibly TRBD1 (5 bases). The source of this sequence is a human donor with active COVID-19. The donor label of this sample is uncertain. Specimen: peripheral blood. CDR3 sequence reads: CASSTTAYEQYF. CDR3 sequence (DNA): TGTGCCAGCAGCACGACAGCATACGAGCAGTACTTC.